This T cell receptor beta chain derives from a study of CD8 T cells in ankylosing spondylitis. TCRdb analysed the 5' RACE reads with MiXCR anew, one entry per CDR3 protein. The sample carries 350,000 to 400,000 distinct CDR3 sequences, 20% to 25% recorded once. Trimming cost V 0 bases and J 3 bases, with 19 bases left between them. Germline V gene data show CDR1 as SQVTM and CDR2 as ANQGSEA. CDR3 length: 17 amino acids. The sequence was collected from a male donor with ankylosing spondylitis or in good health (not recorded which). The rearrangement uses TRBV29-1 and TRBJ2-3; maybe TRBD1 (6 bases). Sequences were obtained from blood, either unsorted or a sorted T cell fraction (not recorded which). CDR3 sequence: CSVEDRPRQGSTDTQYF. CDR3 in DNA: TGCAGCGTTGAAGATCGTCCTCGCCAGGGGAGTACAGATACGCAGTATTTT.